A selection of T cell receptor beta chains follows, all from one sample in a study of T cells in Graves' hyperthyroidism and ophthalmopathy. TCRdb analysed the multiplex PCR reads with MiXCR anew, one entry per CDR3 protein. The sample contains a few hundred thousand distinct CDR3 sequences, around an eighth of which appear only once. The sequencing input was blood. All receptors come from a woman aged 18-30 years with Graves' hyperthyroidism. CDR3s include the opening cysteine and the closing phenylalanine or tryptophan. Fields, in order: D gene, clone size, J gene, V gene, CDR3 DNA, CDR3 protein. A D gene is named only where the DNA matches it firmly. The size field is filled for only some rows; it gives once, few, many or a size class.

D: -
size: -
J: TRBJ1-5
V: TRBV9
DNA: TGTGCCAGCAGCGTAGATCCAGGGGAGAGCAATCAGCCCCAGCATTTT
CDR3: CASSVDPGESNQPQHF

D: TRBD1
size: few
J: TRBJ2-3
V: TRBV19
DNA: TGTGCCAGTAGTAGGGACAGGGGGAGTTTTTCAGATACGCAGTATTTT
CDR3: CASSRDRGSFSDTQYF

D: -
size: many
J: TRBJ1-2
V: TRBV28
DNA: TGTGCCAGCAGCCCCTATGGGGGGGGCGGTGGCTACACCTTC
CDR3: CASSPYGGGGGYTF

D: TRBD2
size: -
J: TRBJ2-3
V: TRBV12-3/TRBV12-4
DNA: TGTGCCAGCAGTTTGCCACTAGCGGGAGCGGCAACGCAGTATTTT
CDR3: CASSLPLAGAATQYF

D: TRBD1
size: many
J: TRBJ1-6
V: TRBV19
DNA: TGTGCCAGTAGTATAGGGGGGACAGCTTCACCCCTCCACTTT
CDR3: CASSIGGTASPLHF

D: -
size: -
J: TRBJ2-3
V: TRBV7-9
DNA: TGTGCCAGCAGCTTAGGAGGGTCACCCAGGGATACGCAGTATTTT
CDR3: CASSLGGSPRDTQYF

D: -
size: -
J: TRBJ1-1
V: TRBV30
DNA: TGTGCCTGGAGTGTAGAGCTGGGGATTGAAGCTTTCTTT
CDR3: CAWSVELGIEAFF

D: TRBD2
size: many
J: TRBJ2-7
V: TRBV7-9
DNA: TGTGCCAGCAGCTCCTATAGCGGGACGCCGTACGTGCAGTACTTC
CDR3: CASSSYSGTPYVQYF

D: TRBD2
size: -
J: TRBJ2-2
V: TRBV5-1
DNA: TGCGCCAGCAGCTTGACCACTAGCGGGAGAAGTTTCACCGGGGAGCTGTTTTTT
CDR3: CASSLTTSGRSFTGELFF

D: -
size: many
J: TRBJ1-2
V: TRBV19
DNA: TGTGCCAGTAAGGAGCCCTCCCGGGGAAGTAACTATGGCTACACCTTC
CDR3: CASKEPSRGSNYGYTF

D: -
size: -
J: TRBJ2-1
V: TRBV20-1
DNA: TGCAGTGTTAGGGCGGGACTCAGCGCCTACAATGAGCAGTTCTTC
CDR3: CSVRAGLSAYNEQFF

D: -
size: many
J: TRBJ1-5
V: TRBV12-3/TRBV12-4
DNA: TGTGCCAGCAGTTTAGGGGTTAGCAATCAGCCCCAGCATTTT
CDR3: CASSLGVSNQPQHF

D: -
size: many
J: TRBJ1-6
V: TRBV7-2
DNA: TGTGCCAGCAGCCCCCGTCTGAGCTCCTATAATTCACCCCTCCACTTT
CDR3: CASSPRLSSYNSPLHF

D: -
size: -
J: TRBJ2-6
V: TRBV7-3
DNA: TGTGCCAGTTCGGGGAACCCTGGGGCCAACGTCCTGACTTTC
CDR3: CASSGNPGANVLTF

D: -
size: many
J: TRBJ1-1
V: TRBV12-3/TRBV12-4
DNA: TGTGCCAGCAGTTTACCGAGCACTGAAGCTTTCTTT
CDR3: CASSLPSTEAFF

D: TRBD2
size: many
J: TRBJ2-1
V: TRBV28
DNA: TGTGCCAGCATCCTCAGCGCGGGAGTCTCGCATGAGCAGTTCTTC
CDR3: CASILSAGVSHEQFF

D: -
size: -
J: TRBJ1-4
V: TRBV2
DNA: TGTGCCAGCAGTGATCAGGCTACAACTAATGAAAAACTGTTTTTT
CDR3: CASSDQATTNEKLFF

D: -
size: many
J: TRBJ2-5
V: TRBV20-1
DNA: TGCAGTGCCCAGGGGCAAGAGACCCAGTACTTC
CDR3: CSAQGQETQYF

D: -
size: many
J: TRBJ2-3
V: TRBV7-8
DNA: TGTGCCAGCAGCTTACGCGGGACTTCCACACCCCATCTCCTCACAGATACGCAGTATTTT
CDR3: CASSLRGTSTPHLLTDTQYF

D: TRBD2
size: many
J: TRBJ2-1
V: TRBV20-1
DNA: TGCAGTGGGGGACTAGCGGGAGTTTCCTACAATGAGCAGTTCTTC
CDR3: CSGGLAGVSYNEQFF

D: -
size: many
J: TRBJ1-1
V: TRBV19
DNA: TGTGCCAGTAGGAGCAGGGCCGGGAGAGCTTTCTTT
CDR3: CASRSRAGRAFF

D: TRBD1
size: many
J: TRBJ1-5
V: TRBV29-1
DNA: TGCAGCGTTGGGACAGGTAACAATCAGCCCCAGCATTTT
CDR3: CSVGTGNNQPQHF

D: -
size: -
J: TRBJ2-7
V: TRBV9
DNA: TGTGCCAGCAGCCCTCCCCCTGGGGGATCCTACGAGCAGTACTTC
CDR3: CASSPPPGGSYEQYF

D: -
size: few
J: TRBJ1-1
V: TRBV20-1
DNA: TGCAGTGCCCCGGACCGAATGAACACTGAAGCTTTCTTT
CDR3: CSAPDRMNTEAFF

D: TRBD2
size: many
J: TRBJ2-5
V: TRBV2
DNA: TGTGCCAGCAAATTACTAGCGTCCCAAGAGACCCAGTACTTC
CDR3: CASKLLASQETQYF

D: TRBD2
size: -
J: TRBJ2-5
V: TRBV9
DNA: TGTGCCAGCAGCGTAGACCCGGGGGGGCAAGAGACCCAGTACTTC
CDR3: CASSVDPGGQETQYF

D: -
size: -
J: TRBJ2-7
V: TRBV29-1
DNA: TGCAGCGTTGCAGACAACTACGAGCAGTACTTC
CDR3: CSVADNYEQYF

D: -
size: few
J: TRBJ1-1
V: TRBV15
DNA: TGTGCCACCAGCAGAGGTGTGAACACTGAAGCTTTCTTT
CDR3: CATSRGVNTEAFF

D: TRBD1
size: many
J: TRBJ1-1
V: TRBV29-1
DNA: TGCAGCGTTGGGGGGACAGGACGGAAGAACACTGAAGCTTTCTTT
CDR3: CSVGGTGRKNTEAFF

D: -
size: many
J: TRBJ2-3
V: TRBV19
DNA: TGTGCCAGTAGGGAACAGGCTAGCACAGATACGCAGTATTTT
CDR3: CASREQASTDTQYF

D: -
size: few
J: TRBJ1-2
V: TRBV10-1
DNA: TGCGCCAGCAGTGATTCTCGGACCTATGGCTACACCTTC
CDR3: CASSDSRTYGYTF

D: TRBD2
size: -
J: TRBJ2-1
V: TRBV19
DNA: TGTGCCAGTAGTATTCACCGAAGCCATCGGGGGGACAATGAGCAGTTCTTC
CDR3: CASSIHRSHRGDNEQFF

D: -
size: -
J: TRBJ1-1
V: TRBV2
DNA: TGTGCCAGCAGTATCAGGGTGGACACTGAAGCTTTCTTT
CDR3: CASSIRVDTEAFF

D: -
size: few
J: TRBJ1-1
V: TRBV27
DNA: TGTGCCAGCAGTTTAATAGGGTCGACTGAAGCTTTCTTT
CDR3: CASSLIGSTEAFF

D: TRBD2
size: -
J: TRBJ2-3
V: TRBV7-3
DNA: TGTGCCAGCAGCTTAGCCCCTCTAGCGGGAGCGGGAGATACGCAGTATTTT
CDR3: CASSLAPLAGAGDTQYF

D: TRBD2
size: many
J: TRBJ2-7
V: TRBV29-1
DNA: TGCAGCGTTGAGGGCGGGAGATCCTACGAGCAGTACTTC
CDR3: CSVEGGRSYEQYF

D: -
size: many
J: TRBJ2-3
V: TRBV6-1
DNA: TGTGCCAGCAGTCAAAACACTCGGCTTCCGAGCACAGATACGCAGTATTTT
CDR3: CASSQNTRLPSTDTQYF

D: -
size: many
J: TRBJ2-3
V: TRBV2
DNA: TGTGCCAGCAGCTCCACAGGGTCTGGCACAGATACGCAGTATTTT
CDR3: CASSSTGSGTDTQYF

D: TRBD2
size: many
J: TRBJ2-5
V: TRBV28
DNA: TGTGCCAGCAGTGAAGCGGGAGGGATTGAGACCCAGTACTTC
CDR3: CASSEAGGIETQYF

D: TRBD2
size: few
J: TRBJ2-2
V: TRBV19
DNA: TGTGCCAGTAGTAACCAAAACGGACTAGCGGGAGTTGGGGGCGGGGAGCTGTTTTTT
CDR3: CASSNQNGLAGVGGGELFF

D: -
size: few
J: TRBJ1-1
V: TRBV4-2
DNA: TGTGCCAGCAGCCCCGATGACAGCACTGAAGCTTTCTTT
CDR3: CASSPDDSTEAFF

D: -
size: many
J: TRBJ1-1
V: TRBV5-1
DNA: TGCGCCAGCAGCTTGGACAGTGTGAACACTGAAGCTTTCTTT
CDR3: CASSLDSVNTEAFF

D: TRBD1
size: few
J: TRBJ2-3
V: TRBV20-1
DNA: TGCAGTGCCAAGCCCACGCGCGGGACAGGGACAGATACGCAGTATTTT
CDR3: CSAKPTRGTGTDTQYF

D: TRBD2
size: -
J: TRBJ2-5
V: TRBV20-1
DNA: TGCAGTGCTAGAGATTTAAGGGGGCGGGGGGGGACCCAGTACTTC
CDR3: CSARDLRGRGGTQYF

D: -
size: many
J: TRBJ1-1
V: TRBV12-3/TRBV12-4
DNA: TGTGCCAGCAGTGCAGGGTATAACACTGAAGCTTTCTTT
CDR3: CASSAGYNTEAFF

D: TRBD1
size: -
J: TRBJ1-3
V: TRBV7-3
DNA: TGTGCCAGCAGCCCAACCGGGACAGGCGACTCTGGAAACACCATATATTTT
CDR3: CASSPTGTGDSGNTIYF

D: TRBD2
size: many
J: TRBJ2-1
V: TRBV24-1
DNA: TGTGCCACCAGTGATGAGGGCCGCGGGAGGTGGAATGAGCAGTTCTTC
CDR3: CATSDEGRGRWNEQFF

D: -
size: many
J: TRBJ1-1
V: TRBV12-5
DNA: TGTGCTAGTGGTCTAGGGGGCACTGAAGCTTTCTTT
CDR3: CASGLGGTEAFF

D: TRBD2
size: many
J: TRBJ2-5
V: TRBV12-3/TRBV12-4
DNA: TGTGCCAGCAGTCCAGGACTAGCGGGAGGGAGAGAGACCCAGTACTTC
CDR3: CASSPGLAGGRETQYF

D: TRBD2
size: -
J: TRBJ2-2
V: TRBV19
DNA: TGTGCCAGTAGTAAGGGACTAGCGGGGGGCACCGGGGAGCTGTTTTTT
CDR3: CASSKGLAGGTGELFF

D: -
size: many
J: TRBJ1-4
V: TRBV12-5
DNA: TGTGCTAGTGGTTTACAGGGAGTAAATGAAAAACTGTTTTTT
CDR3: CASGLQGVNEKLFF

D: -
size: -
J: TRBJ1-1
V: TRBV12-3/TRBV12-4
DNA: TGTGCCAGCACCCCAGGGAGGCGGAACACTGAAGCTTTCTTT
CDR3: CASTPGRRNTEAFF

D: -
size: many
J: TRBJ1-2
V: TRBV27
DNA: TGTGCCAGCAGTTTGGGCGGAAAGGGAGGCTACACCTTC
CDR3: CASSLGGKGGYTF

D: TRBD1
size: many
J: TRBJ2-3
V: TRBV6-1
DNA: TGTGCCAGCAGCCCCCGTGGGACAGGATTTAGGGATACGCAGTATTTT
CDR3: CASSPRGTGFRDTQYF

D: -
size: many
J: TRBJ2-5
V: TRBV24-1
DNA: TGTGCCACCAGTGATCGGACAGCACAGTACTTC
CDR3: CATSDRTAQYF